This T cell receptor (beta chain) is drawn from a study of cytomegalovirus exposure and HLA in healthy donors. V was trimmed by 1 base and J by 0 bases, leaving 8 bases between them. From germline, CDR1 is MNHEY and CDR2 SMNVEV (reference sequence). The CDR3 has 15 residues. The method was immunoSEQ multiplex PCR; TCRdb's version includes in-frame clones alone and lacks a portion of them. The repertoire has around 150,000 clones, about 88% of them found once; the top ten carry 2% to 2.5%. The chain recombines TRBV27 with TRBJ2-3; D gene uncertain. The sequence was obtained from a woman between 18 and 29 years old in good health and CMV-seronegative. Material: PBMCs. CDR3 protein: CASSLWATSTDTQYF. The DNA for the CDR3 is TGTGCCAGCAGTTTATGGGCAACTAGCACAGATACGCAGTATTTT.